This T cell receptor beta chain was documented in a study of control samples from healthy donors and cancer patients. Trimming stripped 3 bases from V and 6 bases from J, with 5 bases between. Germline CDR1 is SGDLS and CDR2 is YYNGEE. There are 11 residues in the CDR3. Only one count was recorded for this clone. The data were produced by immunoSEQ multiplex PCR, yet TCRdb's version contains in-frame clones alone and is incomplete. The sample has roughly 50,000 clones, about 95% seen once. This sequence was found in a young man in good health. The sequenced material came from blood. J is TRBJ2-3 and V is TRBV9, with D possibly TRBD1 on 5 matching bases. The CDR3 loop reads CASSEGDTQYF. The DNA for the CDR3 is TGTGCCAGCAGCGAGGGGGATACGCAGTATTTT.